This T cell receptor (beta chain) was identified in a study of shared clonotypes between healthy human individuals. Repertoires were generated with immunoSEQ multiplex PCR, while TCRdb's copy carries only in-frame clones and drops some. The sample includes 2 million to 3 million clones, approximately 94% of them seen just once. Points on this clone: Other DNA variants within this sample encode the same CDR3.

Looked up from germline, CDR1 is DFQATT and CDR2 is SNEGSKA (reference sequence). Trimming cost V 5 bases and J 4 bases, with 8 bases left between them. The CDR3 consists of 11 residues. J is TRBJ2-5 and V is TRBV20-1; either TRBD1 or TRBD2 may supply D (5 bases each). Sequenced input: naive CD4+ T cells sorted from blood. Noted subset: CD45RA+ positively selected. This receptor was obtained from a young man in good health. The CDR3: CSAGAGETQYF. CDR3 in DNA: TGCAGTGCTGGGGCGGGAGAGACCCAGTACTTC.